One sample yielded the 20 T cell receptor beta chains listed below, sequenced in a study of T cell repertoires in cytomegalovirus infection. Antigens of these TCRs are unknown. TCRdb independently ran MiXCR on the reads; one entry per CDR3 protein. This table holds approximately 910,000 distinct CDR3 sequences, less than 35% found once. Sequences were derived from cultured CD8+ T cells from PBMCs, sampled from culture after CMV antigen stimulation. The receptors shown here come from a human donor in good health (CMV status not recorded). Some clones in this sample may be carry-over from other donors' samples.

This clonotype has a handful of counts. This chain uses TRBV28 with TRBJ2-3, with D possibly being TRBD1 (5 bases). V was shortened by 3 bases and J by 3 bases, with 13 bases between the two germline ends. CDR1 is MDHEN and CDR2 is SYDVKM in the germline V gene. This CDR3 contains 15 residues. The CDR3 protein is CASSFRDHPTDTQYF. The CDR3 DNA follows: TGTGCCAGCAGTTTCAGGGATCATCCGACAGATACGCAGTATTTT.

V is TRBV19 and J is TRBJ2-3, with D tentatively TRBD2 (5 bases). CDR3 length equals 17 residues. V was pared by 5 bases and J by 3 bases, with 21 bases between. CDR1 is LNHDA and CDR2 is SQIVND in the germline V gene (reference sequence). The CDR3 spells CASSPEGELLGTDTQYF. The CDR3 region has the DNA TGTGCCAGTAGTCCCGAGGGAGAACTGCTTGGGACAGATACGCAGTATTTT.

The rearrangement joins TRBV19 to TRBJ1-2, with D unresolved. CDR3 length: 15 amino acids. The V end lost 3 bases, the J end lost 0 bases, and 11 bases lay between the germline ends. Germline V lookup: CDR1 LNHDA, CDR2 SQIVND (reference sequence). CDR3 loop: CASSILGTTNYGYTF. The CDR3, as DNA: TGTGCCAGTAGTATCTTGGGAACTACTAACTATGGCTACACCTTC.

This clonotype was found many times. V is TRBV7-9 and J is TRBJ1-6; TRBD1 matches at 7 bases. The V and J ends lost 4 bases and 4 bases, in that order; junction bases with no gene match: 7. The CDR3 consists of 16 residues. CDR1 SEHNR and CDR2 FQNEAQ come from the germline V gene (reference sequence). The CDR3 protein is CASSSVTGQYNSPLHF. DNA of the CDR3: TGTGCCAGCAGCTCTGTGACGGGACAGTATAATTCACCCCTCCACTTT. The full variable domain, its missing parts supplied by reference TRBV7-9 and TRBJ1-6, is DTGVSQNPRHKITKRGQNVTFRCDPISEHNRLYWYRQTLGQGPEFLTYFQNEAQLEKSRLLSDRFSAERPKGSFSTLEIQRTEQGDSAMYLCASSSVTGQYNSPLHFGNGTRLTVT.

Only a few counts were recorded for this clonotype. The chain is built from TRBV7-2 and TRBJ2-1, with 8 bases fitting TRBD2. The CDR3 covers 14 residues. Trimming cost V 1 base and J 8 bases; bases outside gene matches: 4. CDR1 and CDR2 from the germline V gene are SGHTA and FQGNSA. The chain's CDR3 is CASSLVGRGDEQFF. CDR3 DNA sequence: TGTGCCAGCAGCTTAGTGGGGCGGGGGGATGAGCAGTTCTTC.

This clonotype was seen a handful of times. This sequence joins TRBV7-9 and TRBJ2-5; 7 bases align to TRBD2. The germline V gene has CDR1 SEHNR and CDR2 FQNEAQ (reference sequence). The CDR3 is 15 amino acids. Trimming at V came to 5 bases and at J to 5 bases, leaving 11 bases not matched to a gene. CDR3 amino acids: CASSPGGGRSETQYF. The CDR3, as DNA: TGTGCCAGCAGCCCCGGTGGCGGGAGATCGGAGACCCAGTACTTC.

This clonotype was counted only a few times. The chain carries TRBV7-8 and TRBJ1-2; D call uncertain. CDR3 length equals 12 residues. Germline V gene lookup returns CDR1 SGHVS and CDR2 FQNEAQ. V was trimmed by 5 bases and J by 4 bases, leaving 8 bases between them. The CDR3 bases are TGTGCCAGCAGCCAGAGCACCTATGGCTACACCTTC. Protein product: CASSQSTYGYTF.

This clonotype has only a few counts. The DNA of the CDR3 is TGTGCCAGCAGTACAAGAAGGGTTTCTAGCACAGATACGCAGTATTTT. This translates into CASSTRRVSSTDTQYF. This chain links TRBV28 with TRBJ2-3; unclear D gene. CDR1 is MDHEN, CDR2 SYDVKM, per germline. The CDR3 extends over 16 amino acids. V was clipped by 5 bases and J by 0 bases, with 15 bases between them. Variable domain in full (rest from reference TRBV28 and TRBJ2-3): DVKVTQSSRYLVKRTGEKVFLECVQDMDHENMFWYRQDPGLGLRLIYFSYDVKMKEKGDIPEGYSVSREKKERFSLILESASTNQTSMYLCASSTRRVSSTDTQYFGPGTRLTVL.

CDR3 amino acids: CASSYSDYGYTF. The CDR3 coding sequence is TGTGCCAGCAGTTACTCCGACTATGGCTACACCTTC. The rearrangement joins TRBV6-5 to TRBJ1-2, with D hard to call. Germline V CDR1 and CDR2: MNHEY, SVGAGI. The CDR3 totals 12 residues. V was shortened by 0 bases and J by 3 bases, with 2 bases between the two germline ends.

This clonotype was recorded a few times. The V gene is TRBV7-6, the J gene TRBJ2-7; D may be TRBD1 or TRBD2 (5 bases each). The CDR3 runs 15 residues. Germline V lookup: CDR1 SGHVS, CDR2 FNYEAQ. Deletions cut 5 bases from V and 0 bases from J, with 14 bases between. CDR3 loop: CASSPGTSSSYEQYF. The CDR3 nucleotides read TGTGCCAGCAGCCCAGGGACGTCCAGCTCCTACGAGCAGTACTTC.

This clonotype was counted between two and nine times. The chain uses TRBV7-8 and TRBJ2-3; possibly TRBD1 or TRBD2 for D (5 bases each). With 5 bases removed from V and 0 bases from J, the gap between germline ends came to 9 bases. The germline V gene encodes CDR1 SGHVS and CDR2 FQNEAQ. The CDR3 is 14 residues long. CDR3 region: CASSRRDSTDTQYF. CDR3 nucleotide sequence: TGTGCCAGCAGCCGACGGGACAGCACAGATACGCAGTATTTT.

The chain has TRBV6-8 and TRBJ2-7, with TRBD1 identical over 7 bases. CDR1 and CDR2 from the germline V gene are MNHGY and SAAAGT. V lost 9 bases, J lost 2 bases, and 7 bases stayed unmatched. The CDR3 contains 13 residues. Written as DNA, the CDR3 is TGTGCCAGTGAAAACCAGGGGGCCTACGAGCAGTACGTC. It encodes CASENQGAYEQYV.

Note on this clonotype: Germline and junction disagree at one end, which may indicate a read error. The rearrangement links TRBV13 to TRBJ2-2, with D possibly being TRBD1 or TRBD2 (6 bases each). The CDR3 is made up of 15 amino acids. The V gene's germline CDR1 is PRHDT and CDR2 FYEKMQ (reference sequence). The CDR3 sequence is CANAGGGGGGGELFF. The CDR3 coding sequence is TGCGCCAACGCCGGAGGAGGGGGAGGCGGCGGGGAGCTGTTTTTT.

V and J are TRBV28 and TRBJ1-3, with D maybe TRBD1 (5 bases). Per germline, CDR1 MDHEN and CDR2 SYDVKM. Between the trimmed V and J ends, which lost 6 bases and 4 bases, there was a span of 13 bases. The CDR3 totals 14 residues. The CDR3 coding sequence is TGTGCCAGCAGGGGCGAGGGGCACGGAAACACCATATATTTT. Its translation is CASRGEGHGNTIYF.

This clonotype was picked up a small number of times. This chain uses TRBV12-3 or TRBV12-4 with TRBJ2-1, with 14 positions matching TRBD2. V was clipped by 6 bases and J by 7 bases; unmatched bases: 5. The CDR3 loop spans 15 amino acids. In DNA, the CDR3 is TGTGCCAGCAGACCGACTAGCGGGGGGGGTAATGAGCAGTTCTTC. Protein product: CASRPTSGGGNEQFF.

This clonotype appeared many times. J is TRBJ2-2 and V is TRBV7-6; 9 bases are a match to TRBD2. Per germline, CDR1 SGHVS and CDR2 FNYEAQ. CDR3 length: 16 residues. V lost 4 bases and J lost 9; bases outside the gene matches: 12. The CDR3 region is CASSSHLAGGPWELFF. Written as DNA, the CDR3 is TGTGCCAGCAGCTCCCATCTGGCGGGGGGGCCCTGGGAGCTGTTTTTT.

The chain employs TRBV20-1 and TRBJ2-7; the match to TRBD1 covers 7 bases. In germline, CDR1 is DFQATT, CDR2 SNEGSKA (reference sequence). The V gene end was trimmed by 4 bases and the J gene end by 1 base; junction bases not matched to a gene: 4. The CDR3 consists of 13 residues. The CDR3: CSATGTASYEQYV. In nucleotides, the CDR3 is TGCAGTGCTACGGGGACAGCTTCCTACGAGCAGTACGTC.

This clonotype was detected many times. The DNA for the CDR3 is TGTGCCACGTTAACACAGGGCTACTCCTACAATGAGCAGTTCTTC. This codes for CATLTQGYSYNEQFF. V and J are TRBV12-3 or TRBV12-4 and TRBJ2-1; the D gene is possibly TRBD1 (6 bases). CDR3 length: 15 amino acids. The ends were cut back, 10 bases at V and 0 bases at J, with 16 bases in the middle.

This clonotype was observed a few times. The chain joins TRBV5-1 to TRBJ2-3; 11 bases line up with TRBD2. CDR1 is SGHRS, CDR2 YFSETQ, per germline. The V segment lost 2 bases and the J segment 6 bases; nucleotides outside the gene matches: 11. The CDR3 has 17 amino acids. The CDR3 loop is CASSLRTSGRPVDTQYF. The CDR3 region has the DNA TGCGCCAGCAGCTTAAGGACTAGCGGGCGCCCAGTGGATACGCAGTATTTT.

The chain combines TRBV4-1 with TRBJ2-1; tentative D call: TRBD1 (7 bases). V lost 1 base, J lost 6 bases, and 13 bases lay in between. Germline-derived CDR1 and CDR2 are MGHRA and YSYEKL. This CDR3 is built from 15 residues. The CDR3 nucleotides read TGCGCCAGCAGCCAAGGATGGCAGGGGGGCAATGAGCAGTTCTTC. This sequence encodes CASSQGWQGGNEQFF.